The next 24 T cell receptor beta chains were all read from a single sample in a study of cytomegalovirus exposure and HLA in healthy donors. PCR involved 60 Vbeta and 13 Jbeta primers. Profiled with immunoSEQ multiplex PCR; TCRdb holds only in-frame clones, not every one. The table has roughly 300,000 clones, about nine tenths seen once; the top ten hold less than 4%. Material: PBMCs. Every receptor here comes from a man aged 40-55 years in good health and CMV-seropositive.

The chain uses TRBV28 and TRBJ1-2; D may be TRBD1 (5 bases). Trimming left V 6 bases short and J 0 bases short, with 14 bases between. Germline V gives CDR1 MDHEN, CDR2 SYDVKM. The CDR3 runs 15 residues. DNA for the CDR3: TGTGCCAGCAGCCCCCCCCCGGGGGCTAACTATGGCTACACCTTC. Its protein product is CASSPPPGANYGYTF.

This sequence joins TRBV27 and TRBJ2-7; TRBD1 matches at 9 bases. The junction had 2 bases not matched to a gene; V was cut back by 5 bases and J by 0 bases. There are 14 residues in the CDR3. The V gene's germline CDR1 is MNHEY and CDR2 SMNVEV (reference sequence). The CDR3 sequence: CASSDRGYSYEQYF. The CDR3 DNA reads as TGTGCCAGCAGTGACAGGGGGTACTCCTACGAGCAGTACTTC.

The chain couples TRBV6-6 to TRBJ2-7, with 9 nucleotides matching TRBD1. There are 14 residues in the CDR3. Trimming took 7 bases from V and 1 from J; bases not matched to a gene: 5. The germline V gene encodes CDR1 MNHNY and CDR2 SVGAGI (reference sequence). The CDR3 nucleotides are TGTGCCAGCAACTGGGACAGGGTATCCTACGAGCAGTACTTC. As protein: CASNWDRVSYEQYF.

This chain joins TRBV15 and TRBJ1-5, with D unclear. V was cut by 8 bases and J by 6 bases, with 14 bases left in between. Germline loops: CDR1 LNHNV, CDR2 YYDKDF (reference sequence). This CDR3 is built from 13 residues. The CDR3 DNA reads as TGTGCCACCGGTCGGGTTACGGGTCAGCCCCAGCATTTT. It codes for CATGRVTGQPQHF.

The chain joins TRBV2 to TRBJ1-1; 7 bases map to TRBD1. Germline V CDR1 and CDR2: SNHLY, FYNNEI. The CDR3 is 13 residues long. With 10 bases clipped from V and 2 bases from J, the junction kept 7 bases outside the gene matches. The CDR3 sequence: CANSGQRNTEAFF. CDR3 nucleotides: TGTGCCAATTCGGGACAGAGAAACACTGAAGCTTTCTTT. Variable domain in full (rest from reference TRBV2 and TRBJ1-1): EPEVTQTPSHQVTQMGQEVILRCVPISNHLYFYWYRQILGQKVEFLVSFYNNEISEKSEIFDDQFSVERPDGSNFTLKIRSTKLEDSAMYFCANSGQRNTEAFFGQGTRLTVV.

Written as DNA, the CDR3 is TGTGCCAGCAGCCCAGCGGGAGGGGACTACGAGCAGTACTTC. Residues: CASSPAGGDYEQYF. The genes are TRBV27 and TRBJ2-5; 10 positions match TRBD2. The J call is doubtful: the DNA matches TRBJ2-7 better. The CDR3 contains 14 residues. Germline V gene lookup returns CDR1 MNHEY and CDR2 SMNVEV (reference sequence).

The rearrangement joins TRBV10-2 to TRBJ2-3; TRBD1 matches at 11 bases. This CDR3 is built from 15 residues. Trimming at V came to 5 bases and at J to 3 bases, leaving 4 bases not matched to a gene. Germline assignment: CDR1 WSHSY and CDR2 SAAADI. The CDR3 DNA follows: TGCGCCAGCAGTAGGGGGACAGGGGGGACAGATACGCAGTATTTT. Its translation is CASSRGTGGTDTQYF.

The CDR3 here is CASSEFETPAGEQYF. The DNA for the CDR3 is TGTGCCAGCAGTGAATTCGAGACACCGGCCGGCGAGCAGTACTTC. The chain is built from TRBV25-1 and TRBJ2-7; unclear D gene. V lost 1 base and J lost 6, with 16 bases in between. Germline-derived CDR1 and CDR2 are MGHDK and SYGVNS. This CDR3 is 15 amino acids long.

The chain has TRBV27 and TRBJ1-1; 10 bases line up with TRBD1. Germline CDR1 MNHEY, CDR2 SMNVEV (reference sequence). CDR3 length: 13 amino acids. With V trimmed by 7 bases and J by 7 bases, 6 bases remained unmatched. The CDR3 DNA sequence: TGTGCCAGCAAGGGACAGGGGTCCGGTGAAGCTTTCTTT. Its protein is CASKGQGSGEAFF.

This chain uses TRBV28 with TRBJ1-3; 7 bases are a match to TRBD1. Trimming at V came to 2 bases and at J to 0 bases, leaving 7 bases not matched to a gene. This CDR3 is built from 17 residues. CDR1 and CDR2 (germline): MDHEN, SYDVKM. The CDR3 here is CASSLGGQAISGNTIYF. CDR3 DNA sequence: TGTGCCAGCAGTTTAGGTGGACAGGCGATCTCTGGAAACACCATATATTTT.

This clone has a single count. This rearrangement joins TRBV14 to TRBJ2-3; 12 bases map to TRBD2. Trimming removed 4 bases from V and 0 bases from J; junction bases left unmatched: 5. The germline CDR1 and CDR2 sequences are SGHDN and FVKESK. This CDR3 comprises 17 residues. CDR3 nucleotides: TGTGCCAGCAGCCCCCGGACTAGCGGGACCAGCACAGATACGCAGTATTTT. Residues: CASSPRTSGTSTDTQYF.

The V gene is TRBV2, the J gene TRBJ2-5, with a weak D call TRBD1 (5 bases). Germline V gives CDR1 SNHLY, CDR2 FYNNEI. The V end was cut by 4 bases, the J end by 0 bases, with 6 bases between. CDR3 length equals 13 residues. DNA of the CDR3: TGTGCCAGCAGTGCGACAGACCAAGAGACCCAGTACTTC. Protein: CASSATDQETQYF.

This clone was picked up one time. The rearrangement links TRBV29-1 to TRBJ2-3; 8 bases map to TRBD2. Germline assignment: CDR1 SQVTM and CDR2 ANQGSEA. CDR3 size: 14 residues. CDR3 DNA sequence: TGCAGTGCACTCGGGGGGGAGCGCACAGATACGCAGTATTTT. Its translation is CSALGGERTDTQYF.

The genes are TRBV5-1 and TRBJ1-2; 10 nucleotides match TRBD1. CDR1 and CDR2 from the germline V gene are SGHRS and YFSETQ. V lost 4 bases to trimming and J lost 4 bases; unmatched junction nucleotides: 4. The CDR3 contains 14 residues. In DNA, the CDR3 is TGCGCCAGCAGCCGGGACAGGGGTGTCTATGGCTACACCTTC. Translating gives CASSRDRGVYGYTF. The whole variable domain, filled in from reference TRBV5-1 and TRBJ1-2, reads KAGVTQTPRYLIKTRGQQVTLSCSPISGHRSVSWYQQTPGQGLQFLFEYFSETQRNKGNFPGRFSGRQFSNSRSEMNVSTLELGDSALYLCASSRDRGVYGYTFGSGTRLTVV.

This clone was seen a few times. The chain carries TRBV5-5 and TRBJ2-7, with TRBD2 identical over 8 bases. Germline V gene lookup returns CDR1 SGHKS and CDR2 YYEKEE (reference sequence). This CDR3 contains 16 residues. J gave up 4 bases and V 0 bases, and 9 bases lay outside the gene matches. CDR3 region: CASSLGLREGLYEQYF. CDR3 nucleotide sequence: TGTGCCAGCAGCTTGGGTCTACGGGAGGGCCTTTACGAGCAGTACTTC.

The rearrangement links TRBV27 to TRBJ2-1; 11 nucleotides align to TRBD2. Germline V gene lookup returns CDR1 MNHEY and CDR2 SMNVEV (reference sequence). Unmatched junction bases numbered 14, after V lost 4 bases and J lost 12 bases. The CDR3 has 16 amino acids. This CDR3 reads CASSSYRRLAGSRQFF. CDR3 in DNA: TGTGCCAGCAGTTCCTACCGGAGACTAGCGGGGAGTCGGCAGTTCTTC.

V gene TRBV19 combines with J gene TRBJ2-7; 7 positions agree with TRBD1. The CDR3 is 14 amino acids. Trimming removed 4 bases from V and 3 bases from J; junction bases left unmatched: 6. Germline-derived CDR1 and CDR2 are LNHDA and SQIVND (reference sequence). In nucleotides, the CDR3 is TGTGCCAGTAGTAAAGACAGGGTAAGCTACGAGCAGTACTTC. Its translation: CASSKDRVSYEQYF.

The CDR3 protein is CASSQGIGTSTDTQYF. Written as DNA, the CDR3 is TGTGCCAGCAGTCAGGGCATTGGGACTAGCACAGATACGCAGTATTTT. V is TRBV2 and J is TRBJ2-3; TRBD2 is a possible D gene (6 bases). The V gene's germline CDR1 is SNHLY and CDR2 FYNNEI. The CDR3 loop spans 16 amino acids. Trimming took 5 bases from V and 0 from J, leaving 15 bases between them.

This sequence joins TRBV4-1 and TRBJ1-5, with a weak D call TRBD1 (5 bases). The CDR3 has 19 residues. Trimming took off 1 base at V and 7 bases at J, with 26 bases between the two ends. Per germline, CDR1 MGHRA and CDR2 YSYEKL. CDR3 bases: TGCGCCAGCAGCCAAGGTCGTGGAACTCTTACCCAGGGAAGACAGCCCCAGCATTTT. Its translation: CASSQGRGTLTQGRQPQHF.

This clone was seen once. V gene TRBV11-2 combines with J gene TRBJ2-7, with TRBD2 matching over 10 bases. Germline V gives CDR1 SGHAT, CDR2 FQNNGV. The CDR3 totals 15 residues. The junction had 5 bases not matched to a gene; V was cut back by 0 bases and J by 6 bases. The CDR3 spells CASSLEVAGGGEQYF. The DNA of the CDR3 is TGTGCCAGCAGCTTAGAGGTAGCGGGAGGCGGCGAGCAGTACTTC.

The CDR3 here is CASSLVTGTGAYEQYF. Here the CDR3 DNA reads TGCGCCAGCAGCTTGGTGACCGGGACAGGGGCCTACGAGCAGTACTTC. The chain couples TRBV5-1 to TRBJ2-7, with 10 bases identical to TRBD1. The V gene end was trimmed by 0 bases and the J gene end by 2 bases; junction bases not matched to a gene: 5. The germline V gene has CDR1 SGHRS and CDR2 YFSETQ. CDR3 size: 16 residues.

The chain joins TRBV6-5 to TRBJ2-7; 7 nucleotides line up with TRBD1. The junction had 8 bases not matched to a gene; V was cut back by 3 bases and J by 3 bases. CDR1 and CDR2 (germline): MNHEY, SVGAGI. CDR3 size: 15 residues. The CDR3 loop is CASSYSGTEYYEQYF. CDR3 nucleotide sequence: TGTGCCAGCAGTTATTCCGGGACAGAATACTACGAGCAGTACTTC.

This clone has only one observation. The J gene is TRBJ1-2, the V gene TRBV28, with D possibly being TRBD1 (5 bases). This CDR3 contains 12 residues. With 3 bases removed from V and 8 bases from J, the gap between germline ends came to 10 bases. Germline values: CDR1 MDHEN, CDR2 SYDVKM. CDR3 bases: TGTGCCAGCAGTTTCGGGGGGGACGGCTACACCTTC. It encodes CASSFGGDGYTF.

The CDR3 region is CASTPVYLTGYTF. CDR3 DNA sequence: TGTGCCAGCACCCCGGTATACCTAACCGGCTACACCTTC. V and J are TRBV28 and TRBJ1-2; D is unclear. This CDR3 has 13 residues. CDR1 is MDHEN, CDR2 SYDVKM, per germline. V lost 7 bases and J 8 bases, leaving 17 bases between the germline ends.